Shown below are 24 T cell receptor beta chains from a single sample sequenced in a study of T cell responses to AZD1222 COVID-19 vaccine. Profiling relied on immunoSEQ multiplex PCR, and the TCRdb table lists in-frame clones only, not all of them. The sample lists roughly 72,000 clones, approximately 90% occurring once. The input for sequencing was peripheral blood, taken 28 days after the second dose of the MenACWY control vaccine. The receptors shown here come from an adult who received the MenACWY meningococcal vaccine as a control.

The V call is TRBV9, the J call TRBJ1-2; tentative D call: TRBD1 (5 bases). Looked up from germline, CDR1 is SGDLS and CDR2 is YYNGEE. The CDR3 is 17 residues long. Trimming cost V 0 bases and J 3 bases, with 18 bases left between them. CDR3 coding DNA: TGTGCCAGCAGCGTAGGTGAAGGGGTTGAAGAGCACTATGGCTACACCTTC. Protein sequence: CASSVGEGVEEHYGYTF.

The chain links TRBV18 to TRBJ1-2; D unresolved. Per germline, CDR1 KGHSH and CDR2 LQKENI. V gave up 4 bases and J gave up 2 bases, with 11 bases separating them. The CDR3 sequence is 14 residues long. CDR3 residues: CASSLLGENYGYTF. The CDR3 DNA reads as TGTGCCAGCTCACTACTAGGCGAGAACTATGGCTACACCTTC.

V gene TRBV19 combines with J gene TRBJ2-1; 7 positions match TRBD2. The germline CDR1 and CDR2 sequences are LNHDA and SQIVND (reference sequence). Trimming removed 3 bases from V and 8 bases from J; junction bases left unmatched: 10. The CDR3 extends over 15 amino acids. CDR3 protein: CASSITSGVDDEQFF. As DNA, the CDR3 is TGTGCCAGTAGTATCACCAGCGGGGTCGATGATGAGCAGTTCTTC.

This chain uses TRBV18 with TRBJ2-7, with TRBD1 matching 8 bases. Losses at the gene ends were 4 bases for V and 0 bases for J; bases not matched to a gene: 5. This CDR3 spans 15 amino acids. From germline, CDR1 is KGHSH and CDR2 LQKENI. The CDR3 here is CASSRTGGNSYEQYF. The CDR3 DNA follows: TGTGCCAGCTCACGAACAGGGGGGAACTCCTACGAGCAGTACTTC.

CDR3 bases: TGTGCCAGCAGCGGGGTTAGCGCGAACACCGGGGAGCTGTTTTTT. It is translated as CASSGVSANTGELFF. The chain has TRBV9 and TRBJ2-2; the D gene is possibly TRBD2 (5 bases). The CDR3 covers 15 residues. The germline V gene encodes CDR1 SGDLS and CDR2 YYNGEE. Trimming stripped 3 bases from V and 0 bases from J, with 9 bases between. The full variable domain, completed using reference TRBV9 and TRBJ2-2, is DSGVTQTPKHLITATGQRVTLRCSPRSGDLSVYWYQQSLDQGLQFLIQYYNGEERAKGNILERFSAQQFPDLHSELNLSSLELGDSALYFCASSGVSANTGELFFGEGSRLTVL.

V usage is TRBV28 and J usage is TRBJ1-4; 7 bases align to TRBD1. V trimming: 6 bases; J trimming: 0 bases; junction bases outside the gene matches: 7. The length of the CDR3 is 16 residues. CDR1 MDHEN and CDR2 SYDVKM come from the germline V gene. CDR3 sequence reads: CASSPIDRATNEKLFF. CDR3 nucleotides: TGTGCCAGCAGCCCGATTGACAGGGCAACTAATGAAAAACTGTTTTTT.

The chain has TRBV28 and TRBJ2-7; D may be TRBD1 or TRBD2 (6 bases each). CDR1 MDHEN and CDR2 SYDVKM come from the germline V gene. Trimming cost V 7 bases and J 7 bases, with 20 bases left between them. The CDR3 extends over 14 amino acids. The CDR3 sequence: CASTEQGAGREQYF. CDR3 nucleotide sequence: TGTGCCAGCACCGAACAGGGCGCGGGGAGGGAGCAGTACTTC.

V and J are TRBV19 and TRBJ2-3; TRBD1 might be the D (6 bases). Germline CDR1 and CDR2: LNHDA and SQIVND (reference sequence). Trimming stripped 1 base from V and 1 base from J, with 9 bases between. This CDR3 contains 15 residues. CDR3 DNA: TGTGCCAGTAGTATAGTGGCAGGGGGCACAGATACGCAGTATTTT. Its protein is CASSIVAGGTDTQYF.

The V call is TRBV11-1, the J call TRBJ1-6; tentative D call: TRBD1 (5 bases). CDR1 is SGHAT and CDR2 is FQDESV in the germline V gene (reference sequence). There are 14 residues in the CDR3. V was clipped by 1 base and J by 12 bases, with 13 bases between them. DNA of the CDR3: TGTGCCAGCAGCTTAGGGGGACGGGGACGACCCCTCCACTTT. Amino acids: CASSLGGRGRPLHF.

This sequence joins TRBV6-4 and TRBJ2-7; D is uncertain. Germline V gene lookup returns CDR1 MRHNA and CDR2 SNTAGT. CDR3 size: 14 residues. Trimming removed 5 bases at V and 2 bases at J, with 13 bases between. CDR3 coding DNA: TGTGCCAGCAGTTCGGAATATTCCGCCTACGAGCAGTACTTC. Translation gives CASSSEYSAYEQYF.

This clone is a singleton in its sample. The genes are TRBV5-1 and TRBJ1-2; D possibly corresponds to TRBD1 (5 bases). Germline CDR1 reads SGHRS; CDR2 reads YFSETQ. Trimming shortened V by 3 bases and J by 12 bases, and 18 bases separated the two germline ends. The CDR3 extends over 13 amino acids. The CDR3 loop reads CASSSATDRRHTF. As DNA, the CDR3 is TGCGCCAGCAGCTCAGCCACTGACAGACGGCACACCTTC.

The chain recombines TRBV5-1 with TRBJ2-7, with TRBD1 matching 9 bases. The ends lost 1 base at V and 5 bases at J; junction bases unmatched: 4. The CDR3 is 14 amino acids. The germline V gene encodes CDR1 SGHRS and CDR2 YFSETQ. CDR3 sequence: CASSLTGGDHEQYF. CDR3 DNA: TGCGCCAGCAGCTTGACAGGGGGCGATCACGAGCAGTACTTC.

V and J are TRBV5-1 and TRBJ1-3; 11 bases map to TRBD1. Germline CDR1 reads SGHRS; CDR2 reads YFSETQ. V lost 0 bases to trimming and J lost 1 base; unmatched junction nucleotides: 6. The CDR3 length is 18 residues. DNA for the CDR3: TGCGCCAGCAGCTTGGAACCGGACAGGGGGCTTTCTGGAAACACCATATATTTT. It encodes CASSLEPDRGLSGNTIYF.

The J gene is TRBJ2-7, the V gene TRBV5-1; TRBD1 is a possible D gene (6 bases). The V gene lost 0 bases and the J gene lost 5 bases, with 9 bases spanning the gap. The CDR3 has 13 amino acids. The germline V gene has CDR1 SGHRS and CDR2 YFSETQ. CDR3 protein: CASSLGTADEQYF. As DNA, the CDR3 is TGCGCCAGCAGCTTGGGGACAGCGGACGAGCAGTACTTC.

CDR3 protein: CASSQFWDRGNDYGYTF. The CDR3 DNA sequence: TGCGCCAGCAGCCAATTCTGGGACAGGGGTAACGACTATGGCTACACCTTC. This rearrangement joins TRBV4-3 to TRBJ1-2; 10 bases line up with TRBD1. After removal of 2 bases from V and 3 bases from J, the junction contained 9 bases not matched to a gene. In germline, CDR1 is LGHNA, CDR2 YSLEER. This CDR3 spans 17 amino acids.

The gene calls are TRBV7-8 and TRBJ2-7; D is perhaps TRBD1 or TRBD2 (5 bases each). The CDR3 extends over 15 amino acids. The germline V gene has CDR1 SGHVS and CDR2 FQNEAQ. Trimming pared 1 base from V and 3 bases from J, leaving 13 bases between. The CDR3 protein is CASSLGTGPFYEQYF. In DNA form, the CDR3 reads TGTGCCAGCAGCTTAGGGACGGGACCCTTCTACGAGCAGTACTTC.

The genes are TRBV28 and TRBJ1-2; D remains unclear. Deletions cut 4 bases from V and 5 bases from J, with 20 bases between. CDR1 and CDR2 from the germline V gene are MDHEN and SYDVKM. CDR3 length: 16 residues. The CDR3 sequence is CASSSNTGTDLYGYTF. The DNA of the CDR3 is TGTGCCAGCAGTTCTAATACTGGAACGGACCTTTATGGCTACACCTTC.

The rearrangement joins TRBV7-9 to TRBJ2-2, with D possibly matching TRBD2 (5 bases). The CDR3 contains 14 residues. Trimming shortened V by 5 bases and J by 5 bases, and 12 bases separated the two germline ends. Germline lookup yields CDR1 SEHNR and CDR2 FQNEAQ (reference sequence). The CDR3 protein is CASSPLGGTGELFF. The CDR3 nucleotides are TGTGCCAGCAGCCCCCTGGGCGGGACCGGGGAGCTGTTTTTT.

The V call is TRBV7-2, the J call TRBJ1-4; 8 nucleotides agree with TRBD1. Germline V gene data show CDR1 as SGHTA and CDR2 as FQGNSA. This CDR3 contains 14 residues. After removal of 6 bases from V and 8 bases from J, the junction contained 8 bases not matched to a gene. In nucleotides, the CDR3 is TGTGCCAGCAGTTTAACAGGGGGGCAAGAAAAACTGTTTTTT. Translating it yields CASSLTGGQEKLFF.

Regarding this clone: This same CDR3 is encoded by further DNA sequences in the sample. The genes are TRBV15 and TRBJ1-4; D gene unclear. V was clipped by 3 bases and J by 2 bases, with 7 bases between them. The CDR3 covers 14 residues. Germline V gives CDR1 LNHNV, CDR2 YYDKDF (reference sequence). The CDR3: CATSSRQTNEKLFF. DNA of the CDR3: TGTGCCACCAGCAGTCGGCAGACTAATGAAAAACTGTTTTTT.

The gene calls are TRBV28 and TRBJ1-5, with TRBD1 identical over 7 bases. Trimming took 5 bases from V and 7 from J; bases not matched to a gene: 11. The germline CDR1 and CDR2 sequences are MDHEN and SYDVKM. The CDR3 consists of 15 residues. The CDR3 loop reads CASSPGGRDSQPQHF. The DNA of the CDR3 is TGTGCCAGCAGTCCCGGGGGCAGGGACAGCCAGCCCCAGCATTTT. Full variable domain (outside the CDR3, taken from reference TRBV28 and TRBJ1-5): DVKVTQSSRYLVKRTGEKVFLECVQDMDHENMFWYRQDPGLGLRLIYFSYDVKMKEKGDIPEGYSVSREKKERFSLILESASTNQTSMYLCASSPGGRDSQPQHFGDGTRLSIL.

The J gene is TRBJ2-5, the V gene TRBV7-7; 8 nucleotides match TRBD1. With V trimmed by 1 base and J by 4 bases, 5 bases remained unmatched. This CDR3 is built from 15 residues. Germline V gene data show CDR1 as SSHAT and CDR2 as FNYEAQ (reference sequence). The CDR3, as DNA: TGTGCCAGCAGCTTAGGGCGACAGGGGTTAGAGACCCAGTACTTC. Encoded protein: CASSLGRQGLETQYF.

The rearrangement joins TRBV5-5 to TRBJ1-5; TRBD1 agrees at 9 bases. Germline V gives CDR1 SGHKS, CDR2 YYEKEE (reference sequence). The CDR3 covers 15 residues. The trim removed 4 bases at V and 6 bases at J, leaving 8 bases unmatched. CDR3 bases: TGTGCCAGCAGCATGGGACAGGGTGGAACTCAGCCCCAGCATTTT. Residues: CASSMGQGGTQPQHF. The full variable domain, its missing parts supplied by reference TRBV5-5 and TRBJ1-5, is DAGVTQSPTHLIKTRGQQVTLRCSPISGHKSVSWYQQVLGQGPQFIFQYYEKEERGRGNFPDRFSARQFPNYSSELNVNALLLGDSALYLCASSMGQGGTQPQHFGDGTRLSIL.

The chain has TRBV18 and TRBJ2-7; D is uncertain. Germline V gene data show CDR1 as KGHSH and CDR2 as LQKENI. The CDR3 spans 16 residues. V was clipped by 2 bases and J by 2 bases, with 16 bases between them. CDR3 DNA: TGTGCCAGCTCACCAGGATCACAGACGACAACCTACGAGCAGTACTTC. This translates into CASSPGSQTTTYEQYF.